Each of the 5 T cell receptor beta chains below was sequenced from the same sample in a study of blood T cell repertoires in COVID-19. Assay: immunoSEQ multiplex PCR; the TCRdb copy retains only in-frame clones and omits some. The sample consists of approximately 140,000 clones, around 80% of them appearing once. The sequenced sample was peripheral blood. All receptors come from a man aged 55 to 70 with active or convalescent COVID-19.

The V call is TRBV10-3, the J call TRBJ2-2; D is perhaps TRBD1 (5 bases). Trimming cost V 0 bases and J 2 bases, with 7 bases left between them. This CDR3 is built from 15 residues. Germline assignment: CDR1 ENHRY and CDR2 SYGVKD. This chain's CDR3 is CAISESRTNTGELFF. DNA for the CDR3: TGTGCCATCAGTGAGTCAAGGACAAACACCGGGGAGCTGTTTTTT.

The V and J genes are TRBV6-5 and TRBJ1-5; maybe TRBD1 (5 bases). Germline V gene data show CDR1 as MNHEY and CDR2 as SVGAGI. The CDR3 spans 15 residues. V gave up 6 bases and J gave up 5 bases, with 17 bases separating them. The CDR3 DNA reads as TGTGCCAGCAGAGTTCAGGGCAACGACGATCAGCCCCAGCATTTT. It codes for CASRVQGNDDQPQHF.

The chain couples TRBV28 to TRBJ2-7, with unresolved D. Germline values: CDR1 MDHEN, CDR2 SYDVKM. The V end lost 6 bases, the J end lost 5 bases, and 8 bases lay between the germline ends. The CDR3 contains 11 residues. The CDR3 spells CASSPYHEQYF. The DNA for the CDR3 is TGTGCCAGCAGCCCGTATCACGAGCAGTACTTC. Using reference TRBV28 and TRBJ2-7 for the parts outside the CDR3, the full variable domain is DVKVTQSSRYLVKRTGEKVFLECVQDMDHENMFWYRQDPGLGLRLIYFSYDVKMKEKGDIPEGYSVSREKKERFSLILESASTNQTSMYLCASSPYHEQYFGPGTRLTVT.

The V gene is TRBV27, the J gene TRBJ2-1, with TRBD2 matching 8 bases. V lost 8 bases and J lost 6; bases outside the gene matches: 15. This CDR3 has 16 amino acids. Germline-derived CDR1 and CDR2 are MNHEY and SMNVEV (reference sequence). DNA for the CDR3: TGTGCCAGCTCCTTCACAGGATTGAGCGGGAGCAATGAGCAGTTCTTC. It translates to CASSFTGLSGSNEQFF.

For this clone: The sample holds other DNA sequences that translate to the same CDR3. V is TRBV15 and J is TRBJ1-1; 7 positions agree with TRBD1. The germline V gene has CDR1 LNHNV and CDR2 YYDKDF (reference sequence). CDR3 length: 15 amino acids. The V segment lost 2 bases and the J segment 1 base; nucleotides outside the gene matches: 4. The CDR3 DNA reads as TGTGCCACCAGCAGACTACGACAGGGGAACACTGAAGCTTTCTTT. This gives the protein CATSRLRQGNTEAFF.